This entry lists 28 T cell receptor beta chains sequenced from one sample in a study of patients and donors after allogeneic stem cell transplantation. TCRdb ran MiXCR on the RT-PCR reads and lists one entry per CDR3 protein. Here the sample spans over 350,000 distinct CDR3 sequences, around 16% being singletons. The sequenced sample was blood, either unsorted or a sorted T cell fraction (not recorded which). The receptors stem from a human donor who was either an allogeneic HSCT recipient or a stem cell or donor lymphocyte infusion donor (not recorded which). It is not recorded whose cells these are; they may come from a transplant donor.

This clonotype occurred a few times. The chain recombines TRBV4-2 with TRBJ2-2; D is possibly TRBD2 (6 bases). Trimming pared 3 bases from V and 4 bases from J, leaving 15 bases between. CDR1 and CDR2 from the germline V gene are LGHNA and YNFKEQ. The CDR3 consists of 16 residues. DNA for the CDR3: TGTGCCAGCAGCCATGAGGGCGGGAAGGTCACCGGGGAGCTGTTTTTT. Amino acid sequence: CASSHEGGKVTGELFF.

This clonotype has just a few counts. This chain joins TRBV12-3 or TRBV12-4 and TRBJ1-2; tentative D call: TRBD1 (5 bases). Trimming took off 2 bases at V and 3 bases at J, with 13 bases between the two ends. This CDR3 is 15 amino acids long. The CDR3 DNA is TGTGCCAGCAGTTTAAGGGACCCGAGAGACTATGGCTACACCTTC. It specifies CASSLRDPRDYGYTF.

The CDR3 region has the DNA TGTGCCAGCAGTTGGAAAGGGACAGGGGATGGTCGCACTGAAGCTTTCTTT. Translating gives CASSWKGTGDGRTEAFF. The gene calls are TRBV7-9 and TRBJ1-1; TRBD1 aligns across 10 bases. Germline CDR1 and CDR2: SEHNR and FQNEAQ (reference sequence). The junction had 14 bases not matched to a gene; V was cut back by 6 bases and J by 4 bases. This CDR3 has 17 amino acids.

The chain is built from TRBV7-9 and TRBJ2-1; 8 nucleotides align to TRBD2. The CDR3 covers 15 residues. The V gene end was trimmed by 1 base and the J gene end by 7 bases; junction bases not matched to a gene: 6. Germline CDR1 SEHNR, CDR2 FQNEAQ (reference sequence). CDR3 amino acids: CASSLDGRARNEQFF. The CDR3 DNA is TGTGCCAGCAGCTTAGACGGGAGGGCCCGAAATGAGCAGTTCTTC.

This clonotype was picked up a small number of times. The chain is built from TRBV5-1 and TRBJ1-2, with 11 bases that match TRBD1. This CDR3 contains 14 residues. The ends lost 2 bases at V and 4 bases at J; junction bases unmatched: 1. CDR1 is SGHRS and CDR2 is YFSETQ in the germline V gene. The CDR3 region has the DNA TGCGCCAGCAGCTTCGGACAGGGGGCCTATGGCTACACCTTC. It codes for CASSFGQGAYGYTF.

This clonotype was observed a few times. The chain recombines TRBV12-3 or TRBV12-4 with TRBJ1-2; D ambiguous. There are 12 residues in the CDR3. V gave up 5 bases and J gave up 7 bases, with 11 bases separating them. CDR3 region: CASSTRTFGYTF. The CDR3 DNA follows: TGTGCCAGCAGTACCCGGACCTTTGGCTACACCTTC.

This clonotype was found a few times. The CDR3 reads CASSLIPARKYNEQFF. CDR3 bases: TGTGCCAGCAGCTTAATCCCAGCCCGGAAATACAATGAGCAGTTCTTC. V and J are TRBV7-3 and TRBJ2-1; no clear D gene. V dropped 1 base and J dropped 4 bases, with 14 bases sitting between them. The CDR3 has 16 residues. Germline loops: CDR1 SGHTA, CDR2 FQGTGA.

This chain uses TRBV12-3 or TRBV12-4 with TRBJ2-3, with TRBD1 matching 9 bases. CDR3 length: 16 amino acids. J was trimmed by 5 bases and V by 5 bases; bases with no gene match: 11. The CDR3 sequence: CASSPHPGQGQDTQYF. The DNA of the CDR3 is TGTGCCAGCAGTCCGCATCCGGGACAGGGACAAGATACGCAGTATTTT.

V gene TRBV6-1 combines with J gene TRBJ1-5, with TRBD1 as a possible D gene (5 bases). This CDR3 region has 15 residues. Germline V gene data show CDR1 as MNHNS and CDR2 as SASEGT. The V end was cut by 6 bases, the J end by 1 base, with 13 bases between. CDR3 sequence (DNA): TGTGCCAGCAGCGAGGGACGCAGGAGCAATCAGCCCCAGCATTTT. This gives the protein CASSEGRRSNQPQHF.

This clonotype was detected ten times or more. This chain connects TRBV4-1 to TRBJ2-2; maybe TRBD1 (5 bases). V lost 1 base to trimming and J lost 2 bases, with 8 bases between them. The CDR3 totals 15 residues. Looked up from germline, CDR1 is MGHRA and CDR2 is YSYEKL. CDR3 loop: CASSQVQGNTGELFF. In nucleotides, the CDR3 is TGCGCCAGCAGCCAAGTCCAGGGCAACACCGGGGAGCTGTTTTTT.

CDR3 sequence: CASSQVWGAYNEQFF. CDR3 DNA sequence: TGCGCCAGCAGCCAAGTGTGGGGGGCATACAATGAGCAGTTCTTC. The rearrangement joins TRBV4-3 to TRBJ2-1; tentatively, D is TRBD1 or TRBD2 (6 bases each). V lost 1 base and J lost 4, with 11 bases in between. CDR3 length equals 15 residues. Per germline, CDR1 LGHNA and CDR2 YSLEER.

This clonotype was seen many times. The genes are TRBV5-1 and TRBJ1-5; a possible D gene is TRBD1 (5 bases). The CDR3 runs 14 residues. V lost 7 bases, J lost 5 bases, and 16 bases lay in between. Germline V gene lookup returns CDR1 SGHRS and CDR2 YFSETQ. In nucleotides, the CDR3 is TGCGCCAGCGCACGGGAGGGCAGGGATCAGCCCCAGCATTTT. Amino acids: CASAREGRDQPQHF.

This clonotype showed up many times. The junction and the germline gene differ at one end; a read error may be behind it. This chain connects TRBV29-1 to TRBJ2-7, with 10 positions matching TRBD1. Germline V lookup: CDR1 SQVTM, CDR2 ANQGSEA. The CDR3 extends over 14 amino acids. The CDR3 DNA reads TGCAGCGTGGAAGGGACAGGGGTGGCGGACGAGCAGTACTTC. Residues: CSVEGTGVADEQYF.

This clonotype has a count of ten or more. The rearrangement uses TRBV12-3 or TRBV12-4 and TRBJ2-4; possibly TRBD1 or TRBD2 for D (5 bases each). V was trimmed by 3 bases and J by 1 base, leaving 13 bases between them. This CDR3 is 16 amino acids long. This CDR3 is CASSLPRESAKNIQYF. In nucleotides, the CDR3 is TGTGCCAGCAGTTTGCCCAGGGAGTCGGCCAAAAACATTCAGTACTTC.

This chain links TRBV7-9 with TRBJ2-7, with 8 bases lining up with TRBD2. This CDR3 contains 14 residues. Germline-derived CDR1 and CDR2 are SEHNR and FQNEAQ (reference sequence). The trim removed 9 bases at V and 1 base at J, leaving 8 bases unmatched. CDR3 sequence reads: CASFGGGQSYEQYF. CDR3 coding DNA: TGTGCCAGTTTTGGCGGGGGGCAATCCTACGAGCAGTACTTC.

This clonotype came up a few times. This chain connects TRBV20-1 to TRBJ2-7; the D is unclear. CDR3 length equals 14 residues. Per germline, CDR1 DFQATT and CDR2 SNEGSKA (reference sequence). The germline V and J ends were trimmed by 6 bases and 0 bases, with 15 bases remaining between them. The CDR3 DNA reads as TGCAGTGCCACGGACCCAAGGAGCTCCTACGAGCAGTACTTC. Its translation: CSATDPRSSYEQYF.

This clonotype occurred a few times. The chain combines TRBV5-1 with TRBJ2-7; D gene unclear. The CDR3 is 15 residues long. Germline V gives CDR1 SGHRS, CDR2 YFSETQ. The V end lost 4 bases, the J end lost 4 bases, and 18 bases lay between the germline ends. The CDR3 DNA follows: TGCGCCAGCAGCCCCGGGTTTCCCCGGTGGTACGAGCAGTACTTC. Protein product: CASSPGFPRWYEQYF.

The V and J genes are TRBV3-1 and TRBJ1-2; a possible D gene is TRBD1 (5 bases). Germline V gene data show CDR1 as LGHDT and CDR2 as YNNKEL (reference sequence). The CDR3 is 15 residues long. Between the trimmed V and J ends, which lost 3 bases and 6 bases, there was a span of 17 bases. For the CDR3, the DNA is TGTGCCAGCAGCCACTTCAGGGATCCCCACAATGGCTACACCTTC. Encoded protein: CASSHFRDPHNGYTF.

This clonotype was observed many times. V gene TRBV12-3 or TRBV12-4 combines with J gene TRBJ2-5; 7 bases are shared with TRBD2. The CDR3 has 14 amino acids. The junction had 9 bases not matched to a gene; V was cut back by 6 bases and J by 5 bases. CDR3 in DNA: TGTGCCAGCAGGCGATCGGGGGGTAGGGAGACCCAGTACTTC. It specifies CASRRSGGRETQYF.

A few counts support this clonotype. J is TRBJ2-1 and V is TRBV12-3 or TRBV12-4, with D possibly being TRBD2 (7 bases). Trimming left V 5 bases short and J 2 bases short, with 16 bases between. The CDR3 loop spans 16 amino acids. The CDR3 region has the DNA TGTGCCAGCAGTGCCCGCGGGGGCCCCCCCTACAATGAGCAGTTCTTC. Protein product: CASSARGGPPYNEQFF.

The gene calls are TRBV7-9 and TRBJ1-1; D unresolved. The CDR3 spans 12 residues. V lost 1 base to trimming and J lost 8 bases, with 8 bases between them. Germline values: CDR1 SEHNR, CDR2 FQNEAQ (reference sequence). CDR3 protein: CASSLGAAEAFF. In nucleotides, the CDR3 is TGTGCCAGCAGCTTAGGGGCAGCCGAAGCTTTCTTT.

The rearrangement joins TRBV9 to TRBJ2-3; a weak D match, TRBD1 (7 bases). CDR3 length equals 16 residues. CDR1 is SGDLS, CDR2 YYNGEE, per germline. Trimming removed 3 bases at V and 4 bases at J, with 18 bases between. CDR3 coding DNA: TGTGCCAGCAGCGCTATCGCAGGGGGGACCGCAGATACGCAGTATTTT. It is translated as CASSAIAGGTADTQYF.

This clonotype came up a few times. The CDR3 DNA is TGTGCCACCAGCAAAGGACTAGCGGGGACCACAGATACGCAGTATTTT. Amino acid sequence: CATSKGLAGTTDTQYF. The chain has TRBV15 and TRBJ2-3; 12 bases are a match to TRBD2. This CDR3 has 16 residues. After removal of 4 bases from V and 2 bases from J, the junction contained 4 bases not matched to a gene. Germline values: CDR1 LNHNV, CDR2 YYDKDF (reference sequence). The whole variable domain, filled in from reference TRBV15 and TRBJ2-3, reads DAMVIQNPRYQVTQFGKPVTLSCSQTLNHNVMYWYQQKSSQAPKLLFHYYDKDFNNEADTPDNFQSRRPNTSFCFLDIRSPGLGDTAMYLCATSKGLAGTTDTQYFGPGTRLTVL.

The table lists this clonotype with a few counts. The V gene is TRBV6-1, the J gene TRBJ2-7, with 10 bases matching TRBD2. V was clipped by 0 bases and J by 2 bases; unmatched bases: 13. The length of the CDR3 is 19 residues. Germline CDR1 MNHNS, CDR2 SASEGT. CDR3 loop: CASSEAELALAGVTYEQYF. CDR3 coding DNA: TGTGCCAGCAGTGAAGCGGAATTAGCTCTAGCGGGAGTTACCTACGAGCAGTACTTC.

This clonotype was seen at least ten times. This sequence joins TRBV4-1 and TRBJ2-5; D may be TRBD2 (6 bases). V was pared by 4 bases and J by 0 bases, with 15 bases between. The germline CDR1 and CDR2 sequences are MGHRA and YSYEKL. This CDR3 region has 16 residues. The CDR3 reads CASSRAPTSYQETQYF. The DNA for the CDR3 is TGCGCCAGCAGCCGTGCTCCAACTAGCTACCAAGAGACCCAGTACTTC.

The chain recombines TRBV3-1 with TRBJ2-5; 8 bases match TRBD2. V lost 2 bases and J lost 5; bases outside the gene matches: 1. CDR3 length: 13 amino acids. Germline V gene sequence: CDR1 LGHDT, CDR2 YNNKEL (reference sequence). The chain's CDR3 is CASSQRGGETQYF. CDR3 bases: TGTGCCAGCAGCCAACGGGGGGGGGAGACCCAGTACTTC.

This clonotype appeared a few times. V gene TRBV5-1 combines with J gene TRBJ1-1; maybe TRBD1 (6 bases). Deletions cut 4 bases from V and 3 bases from J, with 16 bases between. This CDR3 has 15 amino acids. Germline assignment: CDR1 SGHRS and CDR2 YFSETQ. CDR3 amino acids: CASSVNTGTDTEAFF. The DNA for the CDR3 is TGCGCCAGCAGCGTCAACACAGGGACTGACACTGAAGCTTTCTTT. Variable domain in full (rest from reference TRBV5-1 and TRBJ1-1): KAGVTQTPRYLIKTRGQQVTLSCSPISGHRSVSWYQQTPGQGLQFLFEYFSETQRNKGNFPGRFSGRQFSNSRSEMNVSTLELGDSALYLCASSVNTGTDTEAFFGQGTRLTVV.

This clonotype was recorded a few times. The rearrangement uses TRBV5-1 and TRBJ2-2; 9 bases agree with TRBD1. CDR1 and CDR2 from the germline V gene are SGHRS and YFSETQ. J lost 5 bases, V lost 5 bases, and 10 bases had no gene match. CDR3 length equals 16 residues. DNA for the CDR3: TGCGCCAGCAGATACCGGGACAGGGTCGGGACCGGGGAGCTGTTTTTT. It codes for CASRYRDRVGTGELFF.